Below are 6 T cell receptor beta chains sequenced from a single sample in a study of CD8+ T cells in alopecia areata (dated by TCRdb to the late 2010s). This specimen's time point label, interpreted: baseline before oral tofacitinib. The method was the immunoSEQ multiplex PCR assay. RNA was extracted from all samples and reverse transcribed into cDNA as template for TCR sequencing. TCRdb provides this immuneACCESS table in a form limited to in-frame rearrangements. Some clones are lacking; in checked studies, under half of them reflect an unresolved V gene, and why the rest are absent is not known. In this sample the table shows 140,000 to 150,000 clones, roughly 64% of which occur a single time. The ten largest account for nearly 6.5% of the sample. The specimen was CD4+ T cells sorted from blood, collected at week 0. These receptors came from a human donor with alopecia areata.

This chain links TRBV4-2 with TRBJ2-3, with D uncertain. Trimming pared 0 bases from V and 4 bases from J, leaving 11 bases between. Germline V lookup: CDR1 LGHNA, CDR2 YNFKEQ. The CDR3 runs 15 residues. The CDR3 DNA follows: TGTGCCAGCAGCCAAGATCCCTTCTCGGCAGATACGCAGTATTTT. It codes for CASSQDPFSADTQYF.

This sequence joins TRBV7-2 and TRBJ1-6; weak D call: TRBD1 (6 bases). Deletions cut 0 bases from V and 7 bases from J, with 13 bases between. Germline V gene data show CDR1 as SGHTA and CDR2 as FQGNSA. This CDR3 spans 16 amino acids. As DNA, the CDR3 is TGTGCCAGCAGCTTAGCGCCGCAGGGGCTCAATTCACCCCTCCACTTT. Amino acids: CASSLAPQGLNSPLHF.

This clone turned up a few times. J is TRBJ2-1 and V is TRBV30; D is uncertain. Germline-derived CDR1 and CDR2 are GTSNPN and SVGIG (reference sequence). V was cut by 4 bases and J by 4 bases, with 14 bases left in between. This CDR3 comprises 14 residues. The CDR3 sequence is CAWNQANLYNEQFF. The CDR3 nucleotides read TGTGCCTGGAACCAGGCTAACCTTTACAATGAGCAGTTCTTC.

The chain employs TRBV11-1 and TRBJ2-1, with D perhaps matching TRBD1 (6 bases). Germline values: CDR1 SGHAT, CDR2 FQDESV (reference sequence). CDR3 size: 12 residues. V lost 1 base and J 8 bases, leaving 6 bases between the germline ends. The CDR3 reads CASSLEGDEQFF. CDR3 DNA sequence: TGTGCCAGCAGCTTAGAGGGGGATGAGCAGTTCTTC.

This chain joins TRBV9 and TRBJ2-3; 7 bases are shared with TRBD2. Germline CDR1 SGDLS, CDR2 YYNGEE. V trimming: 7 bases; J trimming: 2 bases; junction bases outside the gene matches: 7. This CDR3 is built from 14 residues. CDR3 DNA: TGTGCCAGCGCGGGCGGGGGTATCACAGATACGCAGTATTTT. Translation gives CASAGGGITDTQYF.

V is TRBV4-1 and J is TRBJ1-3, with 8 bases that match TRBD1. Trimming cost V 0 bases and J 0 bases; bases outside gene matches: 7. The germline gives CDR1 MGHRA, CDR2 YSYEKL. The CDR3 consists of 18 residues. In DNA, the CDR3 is TGCGCCAGCAGCCAAGATCCGGGACAGGCCGGCTCTGGAAACACCATATATTTT. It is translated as CASSQDPGQAGSGNTIYF.